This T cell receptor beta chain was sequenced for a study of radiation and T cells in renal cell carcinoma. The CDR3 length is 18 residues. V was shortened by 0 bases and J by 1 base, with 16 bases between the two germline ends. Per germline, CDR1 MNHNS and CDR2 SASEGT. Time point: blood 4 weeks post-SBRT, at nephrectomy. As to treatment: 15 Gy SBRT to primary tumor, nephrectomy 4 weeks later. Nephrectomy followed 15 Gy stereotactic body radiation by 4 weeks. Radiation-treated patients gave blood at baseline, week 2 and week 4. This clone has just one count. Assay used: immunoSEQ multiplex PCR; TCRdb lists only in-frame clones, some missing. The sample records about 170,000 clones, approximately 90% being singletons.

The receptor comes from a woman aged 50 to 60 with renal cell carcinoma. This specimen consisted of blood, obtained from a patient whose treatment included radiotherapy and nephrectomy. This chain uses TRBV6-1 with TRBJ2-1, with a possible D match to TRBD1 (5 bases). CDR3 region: CASSEAGAPVGSYNEQFF. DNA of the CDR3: TGTGCCAGCAGTGAAGCAGGGGCCCCTGTAGGGTCCTACAATGAGCAGTTCTTC.